This T cell receptor beta chain is from a study of cytomegalovirus exposure and HLA in healthy donors. Study overall: Among the roughly 400 donors who were genotyped, approximately 83% fell in the genetic ancestry cluster that is associated with self-reported Caucasian donors.

V shed 7 bases and J 3 bases; nucleotides not matched to a gene: 10. The CDR3 has 16 amino acids. CDR1 and CDR2 (germline): SGHRS, YFSETQ. Vbeta (60) and Jbeta (13) primers were used in the PCR. Sequencing was performed with immunoSEQ multiplex PCR; in TCRdb, only in-frame clones are kept and a portion is missing. The repertoire holds under 250,000 clones, with around 86% as singletons. The chain links TRBV5-1 to TRBJ2-3, with TRBD2 matching over 11 bases. This clonotype was obtained from a woman aged 50 to 60 in good health and CMV-seropositive. Sequenced: PBMCs. The chain's CDR3 is CASVFNSGGGTDTQYF. The CDR3 DNA reads as TGCGCCAGCGTCTTCAATAGCGGGGGGGGGACAGATACGCAGTATTTT. Using reference TRBV5-1 and TRBJ2-3 for the parts outside the CDR3, the full variable domain is KAGVTQTPRYLIKTRGQQVTLSCSPISGHRSVSWYQQTPGQGLQFLFEYFSETQRNKGNFPGRFSGRQFSNSRSEMNVSTLELGDSALYLCASVFNSGGGTDTQYFGPGTRLTVL.